The 26 T cell receptor beta chains below were found in one sample sequenced in a study of cytomegalovirus exposure and HLA in healthy donors. Primers for the PCR totalled 60 Vbeta and 13 Jbeta. Method: immunoSEQ multiplex PCR; TCRdb's copy keeps in-frame clones and lacks some. The table shows 150,000 to 200,000 clones, with roughly 74% occurring only once. The material sequenced was PBMCs. All receptors derive from a woman aged 25-40 years in good health and CMV-seronegative.

The chain carries TRBV4-3 and TRBJ1-2; unclear D gene. V lost 0 bases and J 8 bases, leaving 22 bases between the germline ends. The CDR3 is 17 amino acids. Germline CDR1 reads LGHNA; CDR2 reads YSLEER. The CDR3 region has the DNA TGCGCCAGCAGCCAAGAATTCGAGACTGATCCTATTGGCGGCTACACCTTC. Encoded protein: CASSQEFETDPIGGYTF.

The V and J genes are TRBV7-2 and TRBJ1-1, with TRBD1 as a possible D gene (5 bases). Trimming shortened V by 2 bases and J by 4 bases, and 8 bases separated the two germline ends. This CDR3 region has 13 residues. Germline CDR1 and CDR2: SGHTA and FQGNSA. The CDR3 bases are TGTGCCAGCAGCTTAACAGGAGCCACTGAAGCTTTCTTT. Protein: CASSLTGATEAFF.

The chain links TRBV19 to TRBJ2-7, with a weak D call TRBD2 (7 bases). V dropped 4 bases and J dropped 0 bases, with 16 bases sitting between them. The CDR3 has 16 amino acids. CDR1 is LNHDA, CDR2 SQIVND, per germline (reference sequence). Here the CDR3 DNA reads TGTGCCAGTAGTAGGAGGGGGGAGGGCGACTCCTACGAGCAGTACTTC. Amino acid sequence: CASSRRGEGDSYEQYF.

The gene calls are TRBV27 and TRBJ1-1; no clear D gene. The CDR3 has 13 amino acids. Trimming cost V 3 bases and J 5 bases, with 10 bases left between them. Per the germline V gene, CDR1 is MNHEY and CDR2 is SMNVEV (reference sequence). CDR3 loop: CASSFSFGTEAFF. The CDR3 bases are TGTGCCAGCAGTTTTAGTTTCGGGACTGAAGCTTTCTTT.

The rearrangement joins TRBV27 to TRBJ1-3; 8 bases match TRBD1. The CDR3 totals 16 residues. The germline V gene encodes CDR1 MNHEY and CDR2 SMNVEV (reference sequence). The V and J ends lost 4 bases and 4 bases, in that order; junction bases with no gene match: 9. The DNA of the CDR3 is TGTGCCAGCAGTTCGGCGGACAGGGCTGCCGGAAACACCATATATTTT. It encodes CASSSADRAAGNTIYF.

This rearrangement joins TRBV5-8 to TRBJ2-1, with 11 bases lining up with TRBD2. Germline V gene data show CDR1 as SGHTS and CDR2 as YDEGEE. Trimming cost V 0 bases and J 4 bases; bases outside gene matches: 0. The CDR3 totals 15 residues. CDR3 residues: CASSLGLAGYNEQFF. The CDR3 DNA is TGTGCCAGCAGCTTGGGACTAGCGGGGTACAATGAGCAGTTCTTC.

The rearrangement uses TRBV15 and TRBJ2-1; D not certain. This CDR3 is built from 14 residues. V was clipped by 1 base and J by 5 bases, with 9 bases between them. Germline CDR1 is LNHNV and CDR2 is YYDKDF (reference sequence). CDR3 region: CATSRGVDDNEQFF. DNA of the CDR3: TGTGCCACCAGCAGAGGAGTAGATGACAATGAGCAGTTCTTC.

This clone has more than one count but fewer than ten. The V and J genes are TRBV19 and TRBJ1-1, with a tentative D call TRBD1 (6 bases). Trimming took 4 bases from V and 0 from J, leaving 15 bases between them. This CDR3 spans 16 amino acids. Germline V gene sequence: CDR1 LNHDA, CDR2 SQIVND (reference sequence). The CDR3 region is CASSKRTAYMNTEAFF. The CDR3 bases are TGTGCCAGTAGTAAACGGACAGCTTACATGAACACTGAAGCTTTCTTT.

The rearrangement uses TRBV6-1 and TRBJ1-5; the match to TRBD1 covers 7 bases. This CDR3 has 14 residues. The V segment lost 6 bases and the J segment 6 bases; nucleotides outside the gene matches: 8. Germline V gives CDR1 MNHNS, CDR2 SASEGT. The CDR3 sequence: CASRRQGLFQPQHF. For the CDR3, the DNA is TGTGCCAGCAGGAGACAGGGATTATTTCAGCCCCAGCATTTT.

The chain carries TRBV27 and TRBJ2-7, with D possibly matching TRBD1 (6 bases). CDR3 length: 15 residues. V lost 0 bases, J lost 2 bases, and 11 bases lay in between. Germline assignment: CDR1 MNHEY and CDR2 SMNVEV (reference sequence). Here the CDR3 DNA reads TGTGCCAGCAGTTTATCGGCTAAGGGGGCCTACGAGCAGTACTTC. This encodes CASSLSAKGAYEQYF.

The chain recombines TRBV28 with TRBJ2-3, with D maybe TRBD1 (5 bases). Germline V gene lookup returns CDR1 MDHEN and CDR2 SYDVKM. The V gene lost 5 bases and the J gene lost 2 bases, with 17 bases spanning the gap. CDR3 length equals 16 residues. In DNA form, the CDR3 reads TGTGCCAGCAGTCCGTCCTCCCTACAGGCCACAGATACGCAGTATTTT. Protein: CASSPSSLQATDTQYF.

The V gene is TRBV7-9, the J gene TRBJ1-6; D ambiguous. Germline loops: CDR1 SEHNR, CDR2 FQNEAQ (reference sequence). The CDR3 runs 14 residues. The ends were cut back, 7 bases at V and 6 bases at J, with 13 bases in the middle. The CDR3 DNA reads as TGTGCCAGCACCCACAGCCTGAGTAATTCACCCCTCCACTTT. This codes for CASTHSLSNSPLHF.

The chain joins TRBV6-4 to TRBJ2-2; 10 bases are shared with TRBD2. V lost 2 bases, J lost 5 bases, and 2 bases stayed unmatched. The CDR3 extends over 15 amino acids. CDR1 MRHNA and CDR2 SNTAGT come from the germline V gene. CDR3 sequence reads: CASSDTSGETGELFF. CDR3 coding DNA: TGTGCCAGCAGTGACACTAGCGGGGAGACCGGGGAGCTGTTTTTT.

This chain connects TRBV5-6 to TRBJ2-3; possibly TRBD1 for D (5 bases). Trimming removed 4 bases at V and 0 bases at J, with 9 bases between. Germline V gene lookup returns CDR1 SGHDT and CDR2 YYEEEE. There are 14 residues in the CDR3. In DNA, the CDR3 is TGTGCCAGCAGCCCCGACAGTAGCACAGATACGCAGTATTTT. As protein: CASSPDSSTDTQYF.

This clone was detected only once. This sequence joins TRBV4-2 and TRBJ2-5; weak D call: TRBD2 (6 bases). The J call is in doubt because the DNA end fits TRBJ2-7 better. The length of the CDR3 is 15 residues. Germline CDR1 reads LGHNA; CDR2 reads YNFKEQ. CDR3 nucleotides: TGTGCCAGCAGCTATTTCCGGGACTCATCCTACGAGCAGTACTTC. Amino acid sequence: CASSYFRDSSYEQYF.

This chain joins TRBV27 and TRBJ2-7; 8 bases match TRBD2. V lost 2 bases and J lost 3; bases outside the gene matches: 6. Germline CDR1 is MNHEY and CDR2 is SMNVEV (reference sequence). CDR3 size: 15 residues. In nucleotides, the CDR3 is TGTGCCAGCAGTTTACTAAGCGGGAGCGGCTACGAGCAGTACTTC. It is translated as CASSLLSGSGYEQYF.

The chain joins TRBV5-6 to TRBJ1-2, with a possible D match to TRBD1 (6 bases). This CDR3 is 16 amino acids long. The germline CDR1 and CDR2 sequences are SGHDT and YYEEEE. V gave up 0 bases and J gave up 2 bases, with 14 bases separating them. In DNA, the CDR3 is TGTGCCAGCAGCTTGGGTTTAGGACAGTGGAACTATGGCTACACCTTC. It yields the protein CASSLGLGQWNYGYTF.

This chain links TRBV27 with TRBJ2-3; 8 bases are shared with TRBD2. Germline values: CDR1 MNHEY, CDR2 SMNVEV (reference sequence). Trimming at V came to 3 bases and at J to 0 bases, leaving 5 bases not matched to a gene. CDR3 length: 16 amino acids. The CDR3 sequence is CASSFLGGRSTDTQYF. Written as DNA, the CDR3 is TGTGCCAGCAGTTTCCTTGGCGGGAGGAGCACAGATACGCAGTATTTT.

The gene calls are TRBV9 and TRBJ2-7, with 11 bases lining up with TRBD2. CDR1 is SGDLS and CDR2 is YYNGEE in the germline V gene. There are 15 residues in the CDR3. V was pared by 4 bases and J by 2 bases, with 5 bases of the junction left unmatched. CDR3 nucleotide sequence: TGTGCCAGCAGCCCGGGACTAGCGGAGCCCTACGAGCAGTACTTC. This translates into CASSPGLAEPYEQYF. Looking up the rest from reference TRBV9 and TRBJ2-7 gives the full variable domain: DSGVTQTPKHLITATGQRVTLRCSPRSGDLSVYWYQQSLDQGLQFLIQYYNGEERAKGNILERFSAQQFPDLHSELNLSSLELGDSALYFCASSPGLAEPYEQYFGPGTRLTVT.

This sequence joins TRBV27 and TRBJ1-2, with D possibly TRBD1 on 5 matching bases. The ends were cut back, 7 bases at V and 3 bases at J, with 21 bases in the middle. Germline CDR1 is MNHEY and CDR2 is SMNVEV (reference sequence). The CDR3 totals 16 residues. The CDR3 bases are TGTGCCAGCACCGTTAGGGGCCCCTCAGCACACTATGGCTACACCTTC. Its protein is CASTVRGPSAHYGYTF.

The CDR3 here is CAISGLGVETEAFF. The CDR3 coding sequence is TGTGCCATCAGTGGCCTCGGGGTTGAAACTGAAGCTTTCTTT. This chain links TRBV10-3 with TRBJ1-1; D is uncertain. The V end was cut by 4 bases, the J end by 5 bases, with 14 bases between. From germline, CDR1 is ENHRY and CDR2 SYGVKD. CDR3 length equals 14 residues.

The V call is TRBV5-1, the J call TRBJ2-3; D unclear. Germline-derived CDR1 and CDR2 are SGHRS and YFSETQ. Trimming took off 0 bases at V and 1 base at J, with 6 bases between the two ends. The CDR3 length is 14 residues. The CDR3 DNA sequence: TGCGCCAGCAGCTTGGCTCGAGGCACAGATACGCAGTATTTT. Its translation is CASSLARGTDTQYF.

The rearrangement joins TRBV19 to TRBJ1-5; 11 positions agree with TRBD1. CDR3 length: 15 residues. Trimming took 4 bases from V and 7 from J; bases not matched to a gene: 6. Germline CDR1 reads LNHDA; CDR2 reads SQIVND (reference sequence). CDR3 sequence reads: CASSTGQGAGQPQHF. The DNA for the CDR3 is TGTGCCAGTAGTACAGGACAGGGGGCCGGACAGCCCCAGCATTTT. The full variable domain, in which reference TRBV19 and TRBJ1-5 provide the parts outside the CDR3, is DGGITQSPKYLFRKEGQNVTLSCEQNLNHDAMYWYRQDPGQGLRLIYYSQIVNDFQKGDIAEGYSVSREKKESFPLTVTSAQKNPTAFYLCASSTGQGAGQPQHFGDGTRLSIL.

A few counts support this clone. In DNA, the CDR3 is TGTGCCAGCAGGACGGGGGCTGGGGCCAACGTCCTGACTTTC. Amino acid sequence: CASRTGAGANVLTF. This chain connects TRBV6-1 to TRBJ2-6; the D gene is possibly TRBD2 (6 bases). With 6 bases removed from V and 2 bases from J, the gap between germline ends came to 8 bases. This CDR3 is 14 amino acids long. In germline, CDR1 is MNHNS, CDR2 SASEGT.

This clone was detected once. V is TRBV11-3 and J is TRBJ2-5, with D possibly matching TRBD2 (5 bases). CDR1 SGHNT and CDR2 YENEEA come from the germline V gene. V lost 5 bases and J lost 8, with 18 bases in between. The CDR3 is made up of 14 amino acids. The CDR3, as DNA: TGTGCCAGCAGCCACCCGGGGTCCCCTCTTACCCAGTACTTC. Protein sequence: CASSHPGSPLTQYF. The whole variable domain, filled in from reference TRBV11-3 and TRBJ2-5, reads EAGVVQSPRYKIIEKKQPVAFWCNPISGHNTLYWYLQNLGQGPELLIRYENEEAVDDSQLPKDRFSAERLKGVDSTLKIQPAELGDSAVYLCASSHPGSPLTQYFGPGTRLLVL.

The chain employs TRBV9 and TRBJ2-5; no definite D call. The DNA matches TRBJ2-7 better at its end, which makes the J call doubtful. The CDR3 runs 14 residues. Germline loops: CDR1 SGDLS, CDR2 YYNGEE. The CDR3 nucleotides read TGTGCCAGCAGCGTAGGTAACAGCCCCTACGAGCAGTACTTC. It translates to CASSVGNSPYEQYF.